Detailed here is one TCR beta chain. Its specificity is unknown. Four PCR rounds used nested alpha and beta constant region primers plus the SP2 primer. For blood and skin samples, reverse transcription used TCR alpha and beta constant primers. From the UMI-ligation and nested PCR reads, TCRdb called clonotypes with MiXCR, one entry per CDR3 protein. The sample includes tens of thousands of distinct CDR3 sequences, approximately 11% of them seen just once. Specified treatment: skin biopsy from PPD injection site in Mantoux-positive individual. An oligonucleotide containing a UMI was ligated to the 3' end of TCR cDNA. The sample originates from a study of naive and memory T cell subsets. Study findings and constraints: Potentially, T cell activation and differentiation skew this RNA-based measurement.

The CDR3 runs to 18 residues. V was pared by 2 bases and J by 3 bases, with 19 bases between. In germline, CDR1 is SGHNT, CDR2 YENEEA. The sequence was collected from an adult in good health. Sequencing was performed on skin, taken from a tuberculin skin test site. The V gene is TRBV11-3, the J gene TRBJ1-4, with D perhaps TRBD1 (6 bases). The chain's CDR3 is CASSLPGQTAGPNEKLFF. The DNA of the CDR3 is TGTGCCAGCAGCTTACCGGGACAAACAGCGGGGCCTAATGAAAAACTGTTTTTT.